This T cell receptor beta chain came from a study of T cells expressing NK-cell markers. Study background: Seven donors tested HCMV-seropositive and one tested seronegative among the eight sequenced.

Study observations and caveats: CD8+ T cells in over 5 donors included dominant NKG2C+ clonotypes at roughly 1.0-7.0%.

TCRdb reanalyzed the 5' RACE reads and collapses them to one entry per CDR3 protein, without DNA. The listing contains fewer than 400,000 distinct CDR3 sequences. Comment on this clonotype: Its matching antigen is unknown.

The sample taken for sequencing was blood T cells: a sorted CD56 or NKG2C T cell subset, CD4+ or CD8+ T cells, or bulk PBMC T cells (not recorded which). This TCR came from a man aged 18 to 69 in good health.

Here the CDR3 reads CASSLDSRGGKLFF. This chain links TRBV25-1 with TRBJ1-4; TCRdb outputs TRBD1, but without DNA this stays unchecked. The CDR3 sequence is 14 residues long. Per germline, CDR1 MGHDK and CDR2 SYGVNS.